This T cell receptor (beta chain) appears in the sequencing data of a study of blood T cell repertoires in COVID-19. Study context: Donors in the United States, Italy and Spain gave samples during acute or convalescent COVID-19.

Data came from immunoSEQ multiplex PCR; TCRdb stores just in-frame clones and leaves some out. The table shows 200,000 to 300,000 clones, with 80% to 85% occurring only once. Germline CDR1 reads KGHSH; CDR2 reads LQKENI. CDR3 length equals 15 residues. Unmatched junction bases numbered 5, after V lost 3 bases and J lost 6 bases. This TCR derives from a man between 60 and 75 years old with acute or convalescent COVID-19. The V call is TRBV18, the J call TRBJ2-1, with 10 bases that match TRBD2. The sample was peripheral blood. The CDR3 protein is CASSPASGRPNEQFF. The CDR3 region has the DNA TGTGCCAGCTCACCTGCTAGCGGGAGACCCAATGAGCAGTTCTTC.